This entry is about one T cell receptor (beta chain). Its cognate antigen is unknown. TCRdb recomputed calls from the 5' RACE reads with MiXCR, one row per CDR3 protein. The sample has just under 350,000 distinct CDR3 sequences, 10% to 15% seen once. V lost 4 bases and J lost 1, with 11 bases in between. From germline, CDR1 is SGHRS and CDR2 YFSETQ. This CDR3 spans 14 amino acids. These data are taken from a study of T-cell memory formation after mild COVID-19. Study in general: Most TCR clusters belonged to a single donor.

Points from the study as a whole: Among clones contracting day 15 to 85, CD4/CD8 was balanced, whereas later expanders leaned CD4+. The appearance of some responding clones in pre-infection memory suggested that cross-reactive memory joined. CD4+ contracting clones were found mainly in CM and EM, and CD8+ ones in EMRA.

The source of this sequence is a man aged 18 to 29 who had mild COVID-19 (a few samples of this study predate the infection). Cell type and time point are not known. The genes are TRBV5-1 and TRBJ1-1; D gene unclear. Sequenced: PBMCs or a T cell subset sorted from them (not recorded which). DNA for the CDR3: TGCGCCAGCAGCGGGTGGGATTCGAACACTGAAGCTTTCTTT. Its translation: CASSGWDSNTEAFF.